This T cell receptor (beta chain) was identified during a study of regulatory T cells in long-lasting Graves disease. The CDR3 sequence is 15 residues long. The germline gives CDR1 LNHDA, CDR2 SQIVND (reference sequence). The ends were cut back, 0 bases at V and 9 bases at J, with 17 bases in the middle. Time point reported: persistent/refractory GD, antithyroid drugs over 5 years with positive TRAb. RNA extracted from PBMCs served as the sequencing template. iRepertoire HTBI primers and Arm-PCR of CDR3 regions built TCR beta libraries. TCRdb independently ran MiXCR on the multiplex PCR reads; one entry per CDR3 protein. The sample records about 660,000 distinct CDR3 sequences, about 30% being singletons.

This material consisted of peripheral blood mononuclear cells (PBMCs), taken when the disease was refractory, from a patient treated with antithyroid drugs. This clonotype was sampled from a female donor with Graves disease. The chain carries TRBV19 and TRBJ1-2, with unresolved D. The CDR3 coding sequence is TGTGCCAGTAGTATAGACCTGACCAGGAGTGAGCGCTACACCTTC. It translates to CASSIDLTRSERYTF.